The source of this T cell receptor (beta chain) is a study of cytomegalovirus exposure and HLA in healthy donors. With regard to this clone: The antigen is unknown.

Primers for the PCR totalled 60 Vbeta and 13 Jbeta. Produced via immunoSEQ multiplex PCR; TCRdb's table is partial and in-frame only. The sample has some 98,000 clones, about two thirds seen once. Study results and limitations: Reportedly, TCR beta sequences accurately predicted HLA-A and HLA-B alleles in most subjects. Reports indicated that the classifier achieved high specificity and sensitivity in diagnosing cytomegalovirus status.

The germline gives CDR1 SGDLS, CDR2 YYNGEE. V shed 0 bases, J shed 2 bases, and the junction held 5 bases outside the gene matches. The CDR3 has 15 residues. The TCR comes from a middle-aged man in good health and CMV-seronegative. Sequencing was done on a sample of PBMCs. The genes are TRBV9 and TRBJ2-7; TRBD2 matches 7 bases. CDR3 in DNA: TGTGCCAGCAGCGTAGCTCGGGGACTAACCTACGAGCAGTACTTC. It translates to CASSVARGLTYEQYF.